Each of the 32 T cell receptor beta chains below was sequenced from the same sample in a study of T cell changes during pregnancy in multiple sclerosis (dated by TCRdb to the late 2010s). Libraries were made using the immunoSEQ multiplex PCR assay. TCRdb mirrors the immuneACCESS table, restricted to in-frame sequences. Some clones are absent from its copies; in checked studies, under half trace to an unresolved V gene, and the reason for the others is unknown. The sample table shows some 68,000 clones, and roughly nine tenths are seen once. The ten biggest clones cover under 1.5% of the sample. Sequenced material: peripheral blood, taken in the second trimester of pregnancy. All receptors derive from a female donor with multiple sclerosis, enrolled in a pregnancy study.

In its sample, this clone was seen once. This chain uses TRBV11-3 with TRBJ2-3; 13 bases are a match to TRBD2. V lost 5 bases to trimming and J lost 7 bases; unmatched junction nucleotides: 6. The CDR3 contains 15 residues. In germline, CDR1 is SGHNT, CDR2 YENEEA. For the CDR3, the DNA is TGTGCCAGCAGCGTCGGGACTAGCGGGGCCAATACGCAGTATTTT. Residues: CASSVGTSGANTQYF.

The genes are TRBV6-5 and TRBJ2-5, with 8 bases identical to TRBD2. Trimming cost V 0 bases and J 5 bases; bases outside gene matches: 5. CDR1 is MNHEY, CDR2 SVGAGI, per germline. The CDR3 consists of 15 residues. DNA of the CDR3: TGTGCCAGCAGTTACTCGGCGGGAGGATATGAGACCCAGTACTTC. It codes for CASSYSAGGYETQYF.

This clone was observed a single time. The chain combines TRBV6-6 with TRBJ1-2; D is possibly TRBD1 (5 bases). The germline V gene has CDR1 MNHNY and CDR2 SVGAGI (reference sequence). The V end was cut by 6 bases, the J end by 5 bases, with 19 bases between. The CDR3 length is 15 residues. CDR3 coding DNA: TGTGCCAGCAGCCCGATCACCCAGGGCGGTTATGGCTACACCTTC. Its translation is CASSPITQGGYGYTF.

The gene calls are TRBV7-2 and TRBJ2-7, with TRBD1 matching 10 bases. The germline V gene has CDR1 SGHTA and CDR2 FQGNSA. The CDR3 runs to 15 residues. Trimming took 5 bases from V and 1 from J; bases not matched to a gene: 5. CDR3 sequence reads: CASSPGQGVSYEQYF. In nucleotides, the CDR3 is TGTGCCAGCAGCCCTGGACAGGGGGTTTCCTACGAGCAGTACTTC.

The J gene is TRBJ1-1, the V gene TRBV19, with D uncertain. CDR1 is LNHDA and CDR2 is SQIVND in the germline V gene (reference sequence). Trimming removed 3 bases from V and 5 bases from J, with 10 bases in between. The CDR3 consists of 13 residues. The CDR3 spells CASSMVPRTEAFF. CDR3 DNA sequence: TGTGCCAGTAGTATGGTCCCCCGGACTGAAGCTTTCTTT.

The rearrangement uses TRBV19 and TRBJ1-5, with D tentatively TRBD1 (5 bases). V was shortened by 6 bases and J by 5 bases, with 17 bases between the two germline ends. Germline values: CDR1 LNHDA, CDR2 SQIVND (reference sequence). This CDR3 contains 15 residues. The CDR3 DNA reads as TGTGCCAGTAGGGATGGGGCGACAGTTTATCAGCCCCAGCATTTT. It yields the protein CASRDGATVYQPQHF.

This chain uses TRBV19 with TRBJ2-1; 8 bases fit TRBD1. Trimming removed 7 bases from V and 9 bases from J; junction bases left unmatched: 11. The CDR3 covers 14 residues. Per the germline V gene, CDR1 is LNHDA and CDR2 is SQIVND (reference sequence). The CDR3 coding sequence is TGTGCCAGTAACCCGGGACAGGCCTATGCTGAGCAGTTCTTC. Its protein product is CASNPGQAYAEQFF.

This clone has only one observation. The genes are TRBV10-3 and TRBJ2-1, with 8 bases lining up with TRBD1. The CDR3 loop spans 13 amino acids. The germline V gene has CDR1 ENHRY and CDR2 SYGVKD. Trimming at V came to 10 bases and at J to 6 bases, leaving 8 bases not matched to a gene. CDR3 in amino acids: CATGQGEGNEQFF. CDR3 DNA sequence: TGTGCCACCGGACAGGGAGAGGGCAATGAGCAGTTCTTC.

The rearrangement links TRBV6-5 to TRBJ2-2, with 7 positions matching TRBD2. Germline V gene data show CDR1 as MNHEY and CDR2 as SVGAGI. Trimming took 9 bases from V and 5 from J; bases not matched to a gene: 12. This CDR3 has 15 amino acids. The CDR3 DNA sequence: TGTGCCAGTCGGGAGGAACAGCCGTGGACCGGGGAGCTGTTTTTT. It specifies CASREEQPWTGELFF.

The chain uses TRBV7-8 and TRBJ1-1; no reliable D call. Deletions cut 1 base from V and 5 bases from J, with 11 bases between. The CDR3 runs to 14 residues. The V gene's germline CDR1 is SGHVS and CDR2 FQNEAQ. CDR3 in amino acids: CASSLGGGRTEAFF. CDR3 DNA sequence: TGTGCCAGCAGCTTAGGAGGAGGGAGGACTGAAGCTTTCTTT.

The V gene is TRBV4-1, the J gene TRBJ2-3; a weak D match, TRBD2 (6 bases). The ends were cut back, 6 bases at V and 6 bases at J, with 16 bases in the middle. Germline lookup yields CDR1 MGHRA and CDR2 YSYEKL. CDR3 length: 14 amino acids. CDR3 DNA sequence: TGCGCCAGCAGTCGCGGGGTCACTCTTGATACGCAGTATTTT. This sequence encodes CASSRGVTLDTQYF.

The chain uses TRBV5-4 and TRBJ2-5; 10 bases fit TRBD1. The CDR3 loop spans 14 amino acids. With V trimmed by 5 bases and J by 5 bases, 6 bases remained unmatched. Germline values: CDR1 SGHNT, CDR2 YYREEE (reference sequence). CDR3 loop: CASSRQGAGETQYF. The CDR3 DNA sequence: TGTGCCAGCAGTCGACAGGGGGCGGGGGAGACCCAGTACTTC.

The V and J genes are TRBV18 and TRBJ1-1; a possible D gene is TRBD1 (5 bases). The CDR3 loop spans 13 amino acids. Per germline, CDR1 KGHSH and CDR2 LQKENI. Between the trimmed V and J ends, which lost 5 bases and 7 bases, there was a span of 14 bases. The CDR3 spells CASSSPDTFEAFF. CDR3 nucleotides: TGTGCCAGCTCATCCCCGGACACATTTGAAGCTTTCTTT.

This clone occurred once. The V gene is TRBV4-1, the J gene TRBJ2-5, with 12 bases identical to TRBD2. The ends lost 0 bases at V and 7 bases at J; junction bases unmatched: 15. Germline values: CDR1 MGHRA, CDR2 YSYEKL. The length of the CDR3 is 19 residues. CDR3 coding DNA: TGCGCCAGCAGCCAAGATCTCCGGACTAGCGGGATGGGGAGGGTGACCCAGTACTTC. Translating gives CASSQDLRTSGMGRVTQYF.

This clone was recorded only once. The chain uses TRBV5-1 and TRBJ2-2; TRBD2 aligns across 7 bases. Germline V gene sequence: CDR1 SGHRS, CDR2 YFSETQ. Unmatched junction bases numbered 9, after V lost 0 bases and J lost 7 bases. This CDR3 has 16 residues. CDR3 sequence (DNA): TGCGCCAGCAGCTTGGCCCCAGGGACTACCGGCGGGGAGCTGTTTTTT. It specifies CASSLAPGTTGGELFF.

CDR3 sequence reads: CAISESGGNRMNTEAFF. CDR3 in DNA: TGTGCCATCAGTGAGTCGGGGGGAAACCGAATGAACACTGAAGCTTTCTTT. The rearrangement links TRBV10-3 to TRBJ1-1; D possibly corresponds to TRBD1 (5 bases). Per germline, CDR1 ENHRY and CDR2 SYGVKD. V was pared by 0 bases and J by 0 bases, with 14 bases between. CDR3 length equals 17 residues.

V is TRBV28 and J is TRBJ2-4, with a weak D call TRBD2 (5 bases). Per germline, CDR1 MDHEN and CDR2 SYDVKM. The CDR3 contains 15 residues. Trimming took 5 bases from V and 0 from J, leaving 11 bases between them. The CDR3 nucleotides are TGTGCCAGCAGTCAGGCGGGTTTAGCCAAAAACATTCAGTACTTC. Its protein is CASSQAGLAKNIQYF.

The gene calls are TRBV10-2 and TRBJ2-1, with D possibly being TRBD1 (6 bases). The CDR3 sequence is 15 residues long. Germline V gene data show CDR1 as WSHSY and CDR2 as SAAADI. The germline V and J ends were trimmed by 6 bases and 0 bases, with 12 bases remaining between them. The CDR3 DNA is TGCGCCAGCAGGGAAGGGGGAAGCTCCTACAATGAGCAGTTCTTC. It yields the protein CASREGGSSYNEQFF.

The chain combines TRBV6-6 with TRBJ2-7; 7 bases line up with TRBD1. CDR3 length: 14 amino acids. Trimming at V came to 5 bases and at J to 5 bases, leaving 9 bases not matched to a gene. The germline CDR1 and CDR2 sequences are MNHNY and SVGAGI (reference sequence). The chain's CDR3 is CASSPTDRKNEQYF. CDR3 DNA sequence: TGTGCCAGCAGTCCTACGGACAGGAAGAACGAGCAGTACTTC.

The chain joins TRBV6-1 to TRBJ1-2; TRBD1 matches 7 bases. V shed 6 bases and J 8 bases; nucleotides not matched to a gene: 9. CDR3 length: 13 residues. Looked up from germline, CDR1 is MNHNS and CDR2 is SASEGT. This CDR3 is CASRPGTDYGYTF. The DNA of the CDR3 is TGTGCCAGCAGGCCCGGGACAGATTACGGCTACACCTTC.

The rearrangement links TRBV4-1 to TRBJ2-1; D is perhaps TRBD2 (6 bases). The germline CDR1 and CDR2 sequences are MGHRA and YSYEKL. Trimming removed 0 bases at V and 1 base at J, with 10 bases between. The CDR3 extends over 16 amino acids. The CDR3 reads CASSQDAAGSYNEQFF. CDR3 sequence (DNA): TGCGCCAGCAGCCAAGATGCGGCGGGGTCCTACAATGAGCAGTTCTTC.

The genes are TRBV2 and TRBJ2-3; 7 bases align to TRBD1. CDR3 length: 14 residues. Germline V gene data show CDR1 as SNHLY and CDR2 as FYNNEI. The trim removed 8 bases at V and 2 bases at J, leaving 7 bases unmatched. The chain's CDR3 is CASLRDSHTDTQYF. As DNA, the CDR3 is TGTGCCAGCTTGAGGGACAGCCACACAGATACGCAGTATTTT.

The rearrangement joins TRBV10-3 to TRBJ2-3; 10 bases align to TRBD2. The germline gives CDR1 ENHRY, CDR2 SYGVKD. V shed 4 bases and J 5 bases; nucleotides not matched to a gene: 12. The CDR3 spans 17 residues. CDR3 nucleotide sequence: TGTGCCATCAGTGCAGGACTAGCGGAACACCCAAGAGATACGCAGTATTTT. The encoded protein is CAISAGLAEHPRDTQYF.

The rearrangement links TRBV28 to TRBJ2-2; a possible D gene is TRBD2 (5 bases). V lost 4 bases, J lost 1 base, and 13 bases lay in between. The CDR3 length is 16 residues. CDR1 is MDHEN and CDR2 is SYDVKM in the germline V gene. As DNA, the CDR3 is TGTGCCAGCAGTTCAGTGGGAGAACGGAACACCGGGGAGCTGTTTTTT. This codes for CASSSVGERNTGELFF.

This rearrangement joins TRBV11-2 to TRBJ1-1, with D tentatively TRBD1 (6 bases). CDR3 length: 14 amino acids. The germline V gene has CDR1 SGHAT and CDR2 FQNNGV. V was shortened by 0 bases and J by 11 bases, with 16 bases between the two germline ends. The CDR3 region has the DNA TGTGCCAGCAGCTTAGATCAAGGACAGAGAAGGGCTTTCTTT. This sequence encodes CASSLDQGQRRAFF.

This clone was detected only once. This chain connects TRBV9 to TRBJ2-2, with TRBD1 matching over 7 bases. V was clipped by 0 bases and J by 7 bases; unmatched bases: 9. Germline loops: CDR1 SGDLS, CDR2 YYNGEE. The CDR3 loop spans 16 amino acids. In DNA, the CDR3 is TGTGCCAGCAGCGTAGACCCCAAGGGGGCCGACGGGGAGCTGTTTTTT. This translates into CASSVDPKGADGELFF.

V and J are TRBV27 and TRBJ2-4, with 9 bases lining up with TRBD1. The CDR3 runs to 14 residues. Germline CDR1 is MNHEY and CDR2 is SMNVEV (reference sequence). Trimming at V came to 5 bases and at J to 5 bases, leaving 4 bases not matched to a gene. This chain's CDR3 is CASSIQGAENIQYF. In DNA, the CDR3 is TGTGCCAGCAGTATACAGGGGGCCGAAAACATTCAGTACTTC.

The V call is TRBV6-4, the J call TRBJ1-1; TRBD1 matches at 8 bases. V lost 4 bases and J lost 1; bases outside the gene matches: 5. The germline gives CDR1 MRHNA, CDR2 SNTAGT. CDR3 size: 15 residues. Written as DNA, the CDR3 is TGTGCCAGCAGTGCAGGGGGCCTGGGGAACACTGAAGCTTTCTTT. Translation gives CASSAGGLGNTEAFF.

In its sample, this clone was seen once. The genes are TRBV6-5 and TRBJ2-5, with D perhaps TRBD2 (7 bases). CDR1 and CDR2 from the germline V gene are MNHEY and SVGAGI. Trimming pared 0 bases from V and 9 bases from J, leaving 17 bases between. CDR3 length: 15 amino acids. CDR3 sequence: CASSYSRERGRAQYF. In DNA, the CDR3 is TGTGCCAGCAGTTACTCGCGGGAGAGGGGGAGGGCCCAGTACTTC.

This clone was seen just once. This chain links TRBV28 with TRBJ2-5, with TRBD1 matching 10 bases. CDR1 and CDR2 (germline): MDHEN, SYDVKM. The CDR3 covers 17 residues. V gave up 1 base and J gave up 5 bases; unmatched junction bases: 10. In DNA form, the CDR3 reads TGTGCCAGCAGTTTATCCCCCTTCGGACAGGGGGGGGAGACCCAGTACTTC. The encoded protein is CASSLSPFGQGGETQYF. Variable domain in full (rest from reference TRBV28 and TRBJ2-5): DVKVTQSSRYLVKRTGEKVFLECVQDMDHENMFWYRQDPGLGLRLIYFSYDVKMKEKGDIPEGYSVSREKKERFSLILESASTNQTSMYLCASSLSPFGQGGETQYFGPGTRLLVL.

This chain connects TRBV10-2 to TRBJ1-1; 8 nucleotides align to TRBD1. The germline gives CDR1 WSHSY, CDR2 SAAADI. CDR3 size: 15 residues. V shed 8 bases, J shed 0 bases, and the junction held 8 bases outside the gene matches. CDR3 protein: CASEDRVYMNTEAFF. In nucleotides, the CDR3 is TGCGCCAGCGAGGACAGGGTCTACATGAACACTGAAGCTTTCTTT.

The rearrangement uses TRBV2 and TRBJ1-3, with a possible D match to TRBD1 (6 bases). Germline CDR1 SNHLY, CDR2 FYNNEI. The CDR3 spans 16 residues. V lost 6 bases and J lost 0, with 15 bases in between. CDR3 sequence reads: CASREDSGYSGNTIYF. The CDR3 DNA follows: TGTGCCAGCAGAGAGGACAGTGGGTACTCTGGAAACACCATATATTTT.